Shown below are 25 T cell receptor beta chains from a single sample sequenced in a study of blood T cells in healthy people across ages (dated by TCRdb to 2013 to 2016). The library was made by 5' RACE. TCRdb names Illumina HiSeq 2500 as the instrument used. The second PCR ran for about 6 to 12 cycles and used a J-beta primer mix along with a sample-barcoded 5' primer. In-frame beta chains were kept once TCRdb had trimmed the public reads at Q25 with fastp and called clones with MiXCR. Each CDR3 protein appears once, grouped with its most common genes and DNA. Counted in this sample were 1.4 million or so distinct CDR3 sequences; under 55% of them appeared once. Over 3.5% of the sample belongs to the ten largest clones. The sample was blood. These receptors were obtained from a woman aged 18-29 years in good health.

Only a few counts were recorded for this clonotype. V usage is TRBV12-3 or TRBV12-4 and J usage is TRBJ2-5; the D gene is possibly TRBD2 (6 bases). This CDR3 comprises 15 residues. The V end lost 6 bases, the J end lost 0 bases, and 14 bases lay between the germline ends. The CDR3 loop is CASSSLASDQETQYF. The CDR3, as DNA: TGTGCCAGCAGCAGCCTTGCTAGCGACCAAGAGACCCAGTACTTC.

The rearrangement links TRBV5-6 to TRBJ2-1, with no clear D. The V gene's germline CDR1 is SGHDT and CDR2 YYEEEE. CDR3 size: 14 residues. Trimming removed 3 bases from V and 5 bases from J, with 12 bases in between. DNA of the CDR3: TGTGCCAGCAGCTATCCCGGGCCCGACAATGAGCAGTTCTTC. This gives the protein CASSYPGPDNEQFF.

This sequence joins TRBV12-3 or TRBV12-4 and TRBJ1-1; D is perhaps TRBD1 (5 bases). The ends were cut back, 5 bases at V and 6 bases at J, with 16 bases in the middle. CDR3 length equals 14 residues. CDR3 sequence: CASSMGPIGAEAFF. CDR3 sequence (DNA): TGTGCCAGCAGTATGGGACCGATCGGGGCTGAAGCTTTCTTT.

This chain links TRBV4-1 with TRBJ2-3; D may be TRBD1 (7 bases). V shed 4 bases and J shed 3 bases, with 17 bases lying between them. Germline CDR1 and CDR2: MGHRA and YSYEKL. The CDR3 contains 16 residues. CDR3 DNA sequence: TGCGCCAGCAGCCGACTCAGGGGGGTATTTACAGATACGCAGTATTTT. The encoded protein is CASSRLRGVFTDTQYF.

This chain uses TRBV19 with TRBJ2-2, with D unresolved. Per germline, CDR1 LNHDA and CDR2 SQIVND (reference sequence). V gave up 5 bases and J gave up 1 base, with 5 bases separating them. The CDR3 spans 13 residues. The CDR3 nucleotides read TGTGCCAGTAGTGTTCAGAACACCGGGGAGCTGTTTTTT. Translating gives CASSVQNTGELFF.

This chain links TRBV20-1 with TRBJ2-7, with a tentative D call TRBD2 (6 bases). Germline V gives CDR1 DFQATT, CDR2 SNEGSKA (reference sequence). The CDR3 extends over 11 amino acids. CDR3 region: CQWSSAYEQYF. The CDR3, as DNA: TGCCAGTGGTCTAGCGCCTACGAGCAGTACTTC.

This clonotype showed up just a few times. This chain uses TRBV28 with TRBJ2-7; the match to TRBD1 covers 9 bases. CDR1 MDHEN and CDR2 SYDVKM come from the germline V gene. V trimming: 5 bases; J trimming: 2 bases; junction bases outside the gene matches: 10. The CDR3 spans 16 residues. CDR3 amino acids: CASSQNRQGVAYEQYF. In nucleotides, the CDR3 is TGTGCCAGCAGTCAAAATCGACAGGGGGTAGCCTACGAGCAGTACTTC. The complete variable domain, with remaining parts taken from reference TRBV28 and TRBJ2-7, reads DVKVTQSSRYLVKRTGEKVFLECVQDMDHENMFWYRQDPGLGLRLIYFSYDVKMKEKGDIPEGYSVSREKKERFSLILESASTNQTSMYLCASSQNRQGVAYEQYFGPGTRLTVT.

This chain links TRBV4-3 with TRBJ1-1, with a tentative D call TRBD1 (6 bases). The V end was cut by 2 bases, the J end by 3 bases, with 13 bases between. The CDR3 covers 15 residues. Germline CDR1 reads LGHNA; CDR2 reads YSLEER. CDR3 amino acids: CASSQYPGADTEAFF. Written as DNA, the CDR3 is TGCGCCAGCAGCCAATATCCAGGGGCGGACACTGAAGCTTTCTTT.

V and J are TRBV15 and TRBJ2-5, with D perhaps matching TRBD2 (5 bases). CDR1 and CDR2 from the germline V gene are LNHNV and YYDKDF (reference sequence). With 1 base removed from V and 3 bases from J, the gap between germline ends came to 9 bases. CDR3 length equals 14 residues. The CDR3 DNA reads TGTGCCACCAGCAGAGGTGGTAGCGAAGAGACCCAGTACTTC. Translated: CATSRGGSEETQYF.

CDR3: CASTYRRGNTEAFF. The CDR3 region has the DNA TGTGCCAGCACGTACAGGAGGGGGAACACTGAAGCTTTCTTT. The rearrangement links TRBV12-3 or TRBV12-4 to TRBJ1-1; D possibly corresponds to TRBD1 (5 bases). The V gene lost 7 bases and the J gene lost 1 base, with 13 bases spanning the gap. This CDR3 is built from 14 residues.

The chain uses TRBV6-2 or TRBV6-3 and TRBJ1-1, with 8 nucleotides matching TRBD1. The CDR3 covers 15 residues. V gave up 0 bases and J gave up 5 bases; unmatched junction bases: 5. Germline assignment: CDR1 MNHEY and CDR2 SVGEGT. DNA of the CDR3: TGTGCCAGCAGTTACTCCAGGGGGCGCGGAACTGAAGCTTTCTTT. Translation: CASSYSRGRGTEAFF.

The chain links TRBV7-2 to TRBJ2-7; 7 bases align to TRBD2. CDR3 length: 16 amino acids. Germline V gene sequence: CDR1 SGHTA, CDR2 FQGNSA. J lost 7 bases, V lost 4 bases, and 16 bases had no gene match. CDR3 DNA sequence: TGTGCCAGCAGCTCTCCCGGGCTAGCGGCTTACAATGAGCAGTACTTC. It codes for CASSSPGLAAYNEQYF.

The rearrangement links TRBV4-1 to TRBJ1-2; 8 positions agree with TRBD1. With V trimmed by 0 bases and J by 5 bases, 8 bases remained unmatched. This CDR3 is built from 16 residues. Germline V lookup: CDR1 MGHRA, CDR2 YSYEKL. The CDR3 here is CASSQEGTGSLYGYTF. The DNA of the CDR3 is TGCGCCAGCAGCCAAGAAGGGACAGGATCTCTATATGGCTACACCTTC.

CDR3 DNA: TGCAGCGGGGGGTATAGCGGACATCAAGAGACCCAGTACTTC. Translation gives CSGGYSGHQETQYF. The chain employs TRBV29-1 and TRBJ2-5; TRBD2 might be the D (6 bases). The V and J ends lost 7 bases and 2 bases respectively, with 17 bases between them. The V gene's germline CDR1 is SQVTM and CDR2 ANQGSEA. The CDR3 has 14 amino acids.

The rearrangement links TRBV18 to TRBJ2-6; 7 nucleotides line up with TRBD1. The germline CDR1 and CDR2 sequences are KGHSH and LQKENI. Unmatched junction bases numbered 12, after V lost 3 bases and J lost 4 bases. The CDR3 length is 18 residues. As DNA, the CDR3 is TGTGCCAGCTCACCCAGGGACAGCGCCTCTTCGGGGGCCAACGTCCTGACTTTC. It yields the protein CASSPRDSASSGANVLTF.

The CDR3 loop is CGSRESSYNEQFF. DNA of the CDR3: TGCGGCTCGCGGGAGAGCTCCTACAATGAGCAGTTCTTC. The V and J genes are TRBV29-1 and TRBJ2-1; 7 bases line up with TRBD2. The CDR3 contains 13 residues. CDR1 is SQVTM and CDR2 is ANQGSEA in the germline V gene.

The V gene is TRBV4-3, the J gene TRBJ1-2, with D possibly being TRBD1 (5 bases). The CDR3 is 14 amino acids. V was shortened by 0 bases and J by 3 bases, with 8 bases between the two germline ends. Germline loops: CDR1 LGHNA, CDR2 YSLEER. CDR3 in DNA: TGCGCCAGCAGCCAAGAGGTGGGGGACTATGGCTACACCTTC. Its protein is CASSQEVGDYGYTF.

Points on this clonotype: A much bigger clone sits one base away, suggesting this may be a read error. The rearrangement joins TRBV29-1 to TRBJ2-1; 8 bases align to TRBD1. This CDR3 region has 13 residues. V gave up 7 bases and J gave up 9 bases; unmatched junction bases: 11. Germline V gene lookup returns CDR1 SQVTM and CDR2 ANQGSEA. CDR3: CSAAGTGNSEQFF. Written as DNA, the CDR3 is TGCAGCGCCGCCGGGACAGGAAACAGTGAGCAGTTCTTC.

The rearrangement links TRBV29-1 to TRBJ1-2, with D tentatively TRBD1 (5 bases). CDR3 length equals 14 residues. Per the germline V gene, CDR1 is SQVTM and CDR2 is ANQGSEA. V dropped 7 bases and J dropped 0 bases, with 15 bases sitting between them. The CDR3 DNA reads as TGCAGCGCCTTACCAAAACAGGCTAACTATGGCTACACCTTC. This translates into CSALPKQANYGYTF.

The CDR3 DNA reads as TGCAGTGCCAAATACCCGGGCACAGATACGCAGTATTTT. Its protein is CSAKYPGTDTQYF. The gene calls are TRBV20-1 and TRBJ2-3; D is unresolved. Germline CDR1 and CDR2: DFQATT and SNEGSKA (reference sequence). The CDR3 runs 13 residues. V lost 6 bases, J lost 1 base, and 11 bases lay in between.

DNA for the CDR3: TGCAGTGCTAGAGTCTCGACTCAGCCCCAGCATTTT. Its translation: CSARVSTQPQHF. The chain carries TRBV20-1 and TRBJ1-5; no definite D call. Germline CDR1 DFQATT, CDR2 SNEGSKA (reference sequence). The CDR3 is 12 residues long. V was pared by 1 base and J by 6 bases, with 7 bases between.

The chain recombines TRBV6-2 or TRBV6-3 with TRBJ2-1, with D perhaps TRBD2 (5 bases). This CDR3 is built from 15 residues. The ends were cut back, 6 bases at V and 2 bases at J, with 14 bases in the middle. Germline V lookup: CDR1 MNHEY, CDR2 SVGEGT. CDR3 amino acids: CASRPTGLTYNEQFF. The CDR3 DNA follows: TGTGCCAGCAGGCCCACTGGACTTACCTACAATGAGCAGTTCTTC.

This clonotype was counted a few times. The V call is TRBV5-1, the J call TRBJ2-7; the D gene is possibly TRBD2 (5 bases). V was pared by 1 base and J by 2 bases, with 19 bases between. Germline V gives CDR1 SGHRS, CDR2 YFSETQ. The CDR3 runs 17 residues. CDR3 DNA sequence: TGCGCCAGCAGCTTGATGCCCGCGGGCGACCAACCCTACGAGCAGTACTTC. Translating it yields CASSLMPAGDQPYEQYF. Drawing the rest from reference TRBV5-1 and TRBJ2-7, the complete variable domain is KAGVTQTPRYLIKTRGQQVTLSCSPISGHRSVSWYQQTPGQGLQFLFEYFSETQRNKGNFPGRFSGRQFSNSRSEMNVSTLELGDSALYLCASSLMPAGDQPYEQYFGPGTRLTVT.

This clonotype was detected a few times. The rearrangement uses TRBV12-3 or TRBV12-4 and TRBJ1-4; D gene uncertain. V was trimmed by 4 bases and J by 8 bases, leaving 14 bases between them. This CDR3 spans 14 amino acids. The CDR3 sequence: CASSSTKLREKLFF. CDR3 nucleotide sequence: TGTGCCAGCAGTTCAACAAAATTGAGGGAAAAACTGTTTTTT.

Turning to this clonotype: A much larger clonotype is one base distant, so this may be a read error. V and J are TRBV29-1 and TRBJ2-3, with a possible D match to TRBD1 (6 bases). V lost 1 base and J lost 2, with 7 bases in between. Germline values: CDR1 SQVTM, CDR2 ANQGSEA. The CDR3 extends over 13 amino acids. The chain's CDR3 is CSVEGGPTDTQYF. In DNA form, the CDR3 reads TGCAGCGTTGAAGGGGGGCCCACAGATACGCAGTATTTT.